The source of this T cell receptor beta chain is a study of CD8+CD57+ T cells in acquired aplastic anemia. Turning to the study itself: Recorded DNA amounts for sorted CD4+ and CD8+ cells had an average of about 3 ug.

The use of genomic DNA as template underpinned the TCR beta VDJ and CDR3 profiling. TCRdb ran MiXCR on the reads and lists one entry per CDR3 protein. The table records about 62,000 distinct CDR3 sequences, around 50% of them present only once. In regard to this clonotype: Antigen: not known.

Overall study findings and caveats: Common to patients and controls were twenty-nine CD8+ CDR3 sequences.

CDR1 is MGHDK, CDR2 SYGVNS, per germline. J gave up 7 bases and V 6 bases, and 14 bases lay outside the gene matches. The CDR3 totals 16 residues. The sequence came from a human donor in good health, serving as a control. What was sequenced was sorted CD4+, CD8+, or CD8+CD57+ T cells (not recorded which) from PBMCs. The J gene is TRBJ2-1, the V gene TRBV25-1; 8 bases map to TRBD1. CDR3 coding DNA: TGTGCCAGCAGCCTAGGACAGGGTGGGTTCAGGAATGAGCAGTTCTTC. Translated: CASSLGQGGFRNEQFF.